This T cell receptor (beta chain) was recorded in a study of blood T cell repertoires in COVID-19. Background on the study: Sites in the United States, Italy and Spain provided acute and convalescent COVID-19 samples.

TCRdb's table, derived via immunoSEQ multiplex PCR, lists solely in-frame clones and lacks some. Of fewer than 350,000 clones listed, 75% to 90% are singletons. CDR1 and CDR2 (germline): MNHEY, SMNVEV (reference sequence). CDR3 length: 13 amino acids. V was pared by 8 bases and J by 0 bases, with 11 bases between. Categorization into cohorts depended on clinical history that participants reported. The source of this sequence is a woman in her 30s who had been exposed to COVID-19. The gene calls are TRBV27 and TRBJ2-7; D not certain. Source material: PBMCs or T cells enriched from blood (not recorded which). CDR3 DNA sequence: TGTGCCAGCTCCAACCGGGTCTCCTACGAGCAGTACTTC. It is translated as CASSNRVSYEQYF.